Listed below are T cell receptor beta chains from one sample, sequenced in a study of radiation and T cells in renal cell carcinoma. The protocol was immunoSEQ multiplex PCR, while the TCRdb copy is restricted to in-frame clones and leaves out a portion. The top ten clones hold 4.5% to 7% of a sample with about 76,000 clones, roughly nine tenths of them seen once. Source: blood, taken from a patient whose treatment included radiotherapy and nephrectomy. Every receptor here comes from a woman in her 70s with renal cell carcinoma. The CDR3 runs from the conserved cysteine through the conserved F or W. Each record gives: V gene, clone size, J gene, D gene, CDR3 protein, CDR3 DNA. A D gene is named only where the DNA matches it firmly. Clone size is stated in some rows and not others, as once, few, many or a class when expanded.

V gene: TRBV7-7; clone size: -; J gene: TRBJ1-1; D gene: -; CDR3 protein: CASSRGQNTEAFF; CDR3 DNA: TGTGCTAGCAGCCGGGGACAGAACACTGAAGCTTTCTTT
V gene: TRBV6-1; clone size: few; J gene: TRBJ1-5; D gene: -; CDR3 protein: CASSINQPQHF; CDR3 DNA: TGTGCCAGCAGTATCAATCAGCCCCAGCATTTT
V gene: TRBV7-8; clone size: -; J gene: TRBJ1-1; D gene: -; CDR3 protein: CASSLRGQINTEAFF; CDR3 DNA: TGTGCCAGCAGCTTAAGGGGTCAGATAAACACTGAAGCTTTCTTT
V gene: TRBV7-2; clone size: few; J gene: TRBJ2-1; D gene: TRBD2; CDR3 protein: CATERGGRNEQFF; CDR3 DNA: TGTGCCACCGAGCGGGGGGGCCGCAATGAGCAGTTCTTC
V gene: TRBV9; clone size: few; J gene: TRBJ2-2; D gene: TRBD2; CDR3 protein: CASRPLAGENTGELFF; CDR3 DNA: TGTGCCAGCCGCCCTCTCGCGGGGGAAAACACCGGGGAGCTGTTTTTT
V gene: TRBV2; clone size: -; J gene: TRBJ1-1; D gene: TRBD1; CDR3 protein: CASSAPRQGNTEAFF; CDR3 DNA: TGTGCCAGCAGCGCACCAAGACAGGGAAACACTGAAGCTTTCTTT
V gene: TRBV7-9; clone size: -; J gene: TRBJ1-1; D gene: -; CDR3 protein: CASSSRGPGVLNTEAFF; CDR3 DNA: TGTGCCAGCAGCTCCCGCGGGCCAGGAGTCTTGAACACTGAAGCTTTCTTT
V gene: TRBV7-9; clone size: -; J gene: TRBJ1-5; D gene: -; CDR3 protein: CASSPGPNNQPQHF; CDR3 DNA: TGTGCCAGCAGCCCCGGACCGAACAATCAGCCCCAGCATTTT
V gene: TRBV6-1; clone size: -; J gene: TRBJ1-5; D gene: -; CDR3 protein: CASNGGLNQPQHF; CDR3 DNA: TGTGCCAGCAATGGGGGGCTTAATCAGCCCCAGCATTTT
V gene: TRBV7-2; clone size: -; J gene: TRBJ2-4; D gene: TRBD2; CDR3 protein: CASSGGLAGGLAKNIQYF; CDR3 DNA: TGTGCCAGCAGCGGCGGACTAGCGGGGGGACTAGCCAAAAACATTCAGTACTTC
V gene: TRBV28; clone size: -; J gene: TRBJ1-1; D gene: TRBD1; CDR3 protein: CASSPVAFRTGREGTEAFF; CDR3 DNA: TGTGCCAGCAGCCCTGTCGCCTTCCGGACAGGGAGAGAAGGGACTGAAGCTTTCTTT
V gene: TRBV21-1; clone size: -; J gene: TRBJ2-4; D gene: -; CDR3 protein: CASSKEGPHRLAKNIQYF; CDR3 DNA: TGTGCCAGCAGCAAAGAAGGGCCCCATCGATTAGCCAAAAACATTCAGTACTTC
V gene: TRBV9; clone size: -; J gene: TRBJ2-5; D gene: -; CDR3 protein: CASSVQGGQETQYF; CDR3 DNA: TGTGCCAGCAGCGTACAGGGGGGCCAAGAGACCCAGTACTTC
V gene: TRBV5-6; clone size: -; J gene: TRBJ2-1; D gene: -; CDR3 protein: CASSLTSLRTQFF; CDR3 DNA: TGTGCCAGCAGCTTGACTAGTCTCCGAACGCAGTTCTTC
V gene: TRBV5-4; clone size: -; J gene: TRBJ2-7; D gene: -; CDR3 protein: CASSAETGSYEQYF; CDR3 DNA: TGTGCCAGCAGCGCCGAGACAGGTTCCTACGAGCAGTACTTC
V gene: TRBV7-9; clone size: -; J gene: TRBJ2-1; D gene: -; CDR3 protein: CASSPAGTAAGNEQFF; CDR3 DNA: TGTGCCAGCAGCCCTGCCGGGACAGCTGCGGGGAATGAGCAGTTCTTC
V gene: TRBV11-3; clone size: -; J gene: TRBJ1-6; D gene: -; CDR3 protein: CASSSPRGGPSVGSPLHF; CDR3 DNA: TGTGCCAGCAGCTCCCCACGGGGTGGGCCCTCAGTAGGTTCACCCCTCCACTTT
V gene: TRBV30; clone size: -; J gene: TRBJ1-1; D gene: TRBD1; CDR3 protein: CAWRRDRDTEAFF; CDR3 DNA: TGTGCCTGGAGGCGCGACAGGGACACTGAAGCTTTCTTT
V gene: TRBV11-2; clone size: -; J gene: TRBJ2-1; D gene: -; CDR3 protein: CASSLGGDNEQFF; CDR3 DNA: TGTGCCAGCAGCTTAGGAGGGGACAATGAGCAGTTCTTC
V gene: TRBV5-4; clone size: -; J gene: TRBJ2-1; D gene: -; CDR3 protein: CASSAGLYEQFF; CDR3 DNA: TGTGCCAGCAGCGCAGGCCTCTATGAGCAGTTCTTC
V gene: TRBV5-5; clone size: -; J gene: TRBJ2-7; D gene: TRBD1; CDR3 protein: CASSRDSYYEQYF; CDR3 DNA: TGTGCCAGCAGCCGGGACAGTTATTACGAGCAGTACTTC
V gene: TRBV27; clone size: -; J gene: TRBJ2-5; D gene: -; CDR3 protein: CASRVDRTQETQYF; CDR3 DNA: TGTGCCAGCAGAGTGGACAGAACGCAAGAGACCCAGTACTTC
V gene: TRBV9; clone size: -; J gene: TRBJ2-1; D gene: -; CDR3 protein: CASSVAGNEQFF; CDR3 DNA: TGTGCCAGCAGCGTAGCAGGGAATGAGCAGTTCTTC
V gene: TRBV7-2; clone size: -; J gene: TRBJ2-7; D gene: -; CDR3 protein: CASSLVSYEQYF; CDR3 DNA: TGTGCCAGCAGCTTAGTCTCCTACGAGCAGTACTTC
V gene: TRBV5-6; clone size: -; J gene: TRBJ2-1; D gene: TRBD2; CDR3 protein: CASNSLGLAAYNEQFF; CDR3 DNA: TGTGCCAGCAACTCCCTCGGACTAGCGGCTTACAATGAGCAGTTCTTC
V gene: TRBV27; clone size: once; J gene: TRBJ2-3; D gene: TRBD2; CDR3 protein: CASSLYSSGVGDTQYF; CDR3 DNA: TGTGCCAGCAGTTTATATTCTAGCGGGGTTGGGGATACGCAGTATTTT